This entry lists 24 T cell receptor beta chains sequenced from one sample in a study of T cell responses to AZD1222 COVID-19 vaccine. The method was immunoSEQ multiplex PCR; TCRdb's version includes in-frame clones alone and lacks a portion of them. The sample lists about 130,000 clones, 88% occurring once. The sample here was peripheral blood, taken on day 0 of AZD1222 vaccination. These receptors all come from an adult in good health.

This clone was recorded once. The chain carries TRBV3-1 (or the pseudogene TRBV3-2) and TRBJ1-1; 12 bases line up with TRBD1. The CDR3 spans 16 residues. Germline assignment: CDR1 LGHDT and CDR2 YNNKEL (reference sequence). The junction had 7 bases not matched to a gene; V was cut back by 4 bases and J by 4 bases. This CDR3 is CASSPTGTGGSTEAFF. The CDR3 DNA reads TGTGCCAGCAGCCCCACCGGGACAGGGGGCTCCACTGAAGCTTTCTTT.

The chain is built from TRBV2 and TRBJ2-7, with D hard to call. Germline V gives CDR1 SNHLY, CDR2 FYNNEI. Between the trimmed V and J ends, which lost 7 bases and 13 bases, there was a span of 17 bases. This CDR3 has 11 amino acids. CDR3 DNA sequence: TGTGCCAGCATCGTCGACAAAAGTGGATACTTC. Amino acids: CASIVDKSGYF. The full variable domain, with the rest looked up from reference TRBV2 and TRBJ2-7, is EPEVTQTPSHQVTQMGQEVILRCVPISNHLYFYWYRQILGQKVEFLVSFYNNEISEKSEIFDDQFSVERPDGSNFTLKIRSTKLEDSAMYFCASIVDKSGYFGPGTRLTVT.

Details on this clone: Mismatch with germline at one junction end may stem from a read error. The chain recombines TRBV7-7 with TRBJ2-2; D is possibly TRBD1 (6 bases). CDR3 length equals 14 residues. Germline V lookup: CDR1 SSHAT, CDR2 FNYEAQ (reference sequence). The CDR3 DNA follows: TGTGCTAGCAGTTTAACCAGGGGCACCGGGGAGCTGTTTTTT. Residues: CASSLTRGTGELFF.

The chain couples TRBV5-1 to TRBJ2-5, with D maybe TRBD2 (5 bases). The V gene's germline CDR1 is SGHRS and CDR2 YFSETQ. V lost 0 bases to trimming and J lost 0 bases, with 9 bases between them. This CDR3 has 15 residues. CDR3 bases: TGCGCCAGCAGCTTGGGCGGGCAGTACCAAGAGACCCAGTACTTC. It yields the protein CASSLGGQYQETQYF.

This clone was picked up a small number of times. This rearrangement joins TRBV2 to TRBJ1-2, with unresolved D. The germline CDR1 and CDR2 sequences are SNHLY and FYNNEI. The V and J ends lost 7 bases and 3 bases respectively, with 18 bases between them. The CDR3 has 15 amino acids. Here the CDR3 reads CASKIKRERHYGYTF. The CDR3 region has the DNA TGTGCCAGCAAGATAAAGAGGGAACGGCACTATGGCTACACCTTC.

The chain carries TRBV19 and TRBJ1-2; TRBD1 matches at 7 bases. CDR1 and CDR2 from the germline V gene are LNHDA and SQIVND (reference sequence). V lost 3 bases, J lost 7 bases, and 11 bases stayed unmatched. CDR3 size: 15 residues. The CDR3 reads CASSMWGQWHSGYTF. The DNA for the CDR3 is TGTGCCAGTAGTATGTGGGGACAGTGGCACTCTGGCTACACCTTC.

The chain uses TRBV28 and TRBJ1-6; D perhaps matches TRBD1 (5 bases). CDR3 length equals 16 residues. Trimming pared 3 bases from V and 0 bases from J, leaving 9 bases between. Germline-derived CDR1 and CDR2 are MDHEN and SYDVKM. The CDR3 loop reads CASSLGRSSYNSPLHF. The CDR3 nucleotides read TGTGCCAGCAGTTTGGGGCGGAGCTCCTATAATTCACCCCTCCACTTT.

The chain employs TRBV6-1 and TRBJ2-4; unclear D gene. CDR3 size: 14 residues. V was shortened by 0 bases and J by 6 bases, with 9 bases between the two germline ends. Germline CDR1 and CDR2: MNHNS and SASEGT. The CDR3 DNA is TGTGCCAGCAGTGAAGCGCCCCTAGTAAACATTCAGTACTTC. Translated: CASSEAPLVNIQYF.

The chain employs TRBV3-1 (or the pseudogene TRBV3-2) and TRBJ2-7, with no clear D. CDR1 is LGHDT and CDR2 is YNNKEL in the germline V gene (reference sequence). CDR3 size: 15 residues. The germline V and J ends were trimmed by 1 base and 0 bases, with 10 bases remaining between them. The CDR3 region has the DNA TGTGCCAGCAGCCAAGTATCCCACAGCTCCTACGAGCAGTACTTC. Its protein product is CASSQVSHSSYEQYF.

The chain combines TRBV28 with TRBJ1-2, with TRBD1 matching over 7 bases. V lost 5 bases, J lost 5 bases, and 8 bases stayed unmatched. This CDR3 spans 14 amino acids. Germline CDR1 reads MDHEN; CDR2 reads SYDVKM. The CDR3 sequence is CASSPTDRLYGYTF. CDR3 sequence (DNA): TGTGCCAGCAGTCCGACGGACAGGCTATATGGCTACACCTTC.

Here the CDR3 reads CASSPRPTGRRLAGAAEQFF. The CDR3 DNA reads as TGTGCCAGCAGCCCTCGCCCTACTGGGCGGAGACTAGCGGGAGCGGCTGAGCAGTTCTTC. The V call is TRBV9, the J call TRBJ2-1; 12 nucleotides align to TRBD2. V shed 4 bases, J shed 9 bases, and the junction held 23 bases outside the gene matches. The germline gives CDR1 SGDLS, CDR2 YYNGEE. The CDR3 has 20 amino acids.

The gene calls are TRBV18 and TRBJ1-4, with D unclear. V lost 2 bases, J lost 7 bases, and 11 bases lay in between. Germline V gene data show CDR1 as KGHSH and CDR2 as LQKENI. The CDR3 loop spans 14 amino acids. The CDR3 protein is CASSPEGAPEKLFF. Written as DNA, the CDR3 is TGTGCCAGCTCACCAGAGGGAGCCCCTGAAAAACTGTTTTTT.

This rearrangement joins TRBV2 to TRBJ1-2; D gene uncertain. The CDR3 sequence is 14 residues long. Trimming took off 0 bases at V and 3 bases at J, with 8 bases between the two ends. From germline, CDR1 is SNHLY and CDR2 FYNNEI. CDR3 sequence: CASSEARVYYGYTF. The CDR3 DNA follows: TGTGCCAGCAGTGAAGCGCGGGTATACTATGGCTACACCTTC. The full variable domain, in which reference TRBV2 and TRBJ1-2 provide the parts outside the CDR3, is EPEVTQTPSHQVTQMGQEVILRCVPISNHLYFYWYRQILGQKVEFLVSFYNNEISEKSEIFDDQFSVERPDGSNFTLKIRSTKLEDSAMYFCASSEARVYYGYTFGSGTRLTVV.

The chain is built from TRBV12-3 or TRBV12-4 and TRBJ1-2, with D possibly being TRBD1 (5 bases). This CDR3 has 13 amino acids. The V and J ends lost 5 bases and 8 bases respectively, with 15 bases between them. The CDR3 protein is CASSHRTLSGYTF. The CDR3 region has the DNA TGTGCCAGCAGTCATCGGACACTCTCAGGCTACACCTTC.

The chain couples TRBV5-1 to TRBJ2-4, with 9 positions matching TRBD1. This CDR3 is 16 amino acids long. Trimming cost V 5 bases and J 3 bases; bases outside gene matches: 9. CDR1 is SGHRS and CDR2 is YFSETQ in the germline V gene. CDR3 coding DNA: TGCGCCAGCAGATTCCGGGACAGGGTGGACAAAAACATTCAGTACTTC. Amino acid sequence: CASRFRDRVDKNIQYF.

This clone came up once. The CDR3 reads CSVGLAGEPYEQYF. CDR3 DNA sequence: TGCAGCGTTGGACTAGCGGGGGAGCCCTACGAGCAGTACTTC. The gene calls are TRBV29-1 and TRBJ2-7; 12 nucleotides line up with TRBD2. Germline lookup yields CDR1 SQVTM and CDR2 ANQGSEA. CDR3 length: 14 residues. Trimming at V came to 4 bases and at J to 2 bases, leaving 3 bases not matched to a gene.

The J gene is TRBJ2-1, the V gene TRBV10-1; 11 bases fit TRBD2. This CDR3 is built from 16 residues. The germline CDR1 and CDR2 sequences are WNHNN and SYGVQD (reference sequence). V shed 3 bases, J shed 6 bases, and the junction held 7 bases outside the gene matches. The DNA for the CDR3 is TGCGCCAGCAGTGATCCCGGGACTAGCGGATCCAATGAGCAGTTCTTC. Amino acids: CASSDPGTSGSNEQFF.

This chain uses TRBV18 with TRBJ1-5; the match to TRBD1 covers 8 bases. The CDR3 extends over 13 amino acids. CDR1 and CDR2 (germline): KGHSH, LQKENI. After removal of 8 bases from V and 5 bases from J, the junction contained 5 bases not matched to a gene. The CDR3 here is CASAGGADQPQHF. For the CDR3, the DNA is TGTGCCAGCGCAGGGGGCGCCGATCAGCCCCAGCATTTT. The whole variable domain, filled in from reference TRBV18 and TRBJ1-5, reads NAGVMQNPRHLVRRRGQEARLRCSPMKGHSHVYWYRQLPEEGLKFMVYLQKENIIDESGMPKERFSAEFPKEGPSILRIQQVVRGDSAAYFCASAGGADQPQHFGDGTRLSIL.

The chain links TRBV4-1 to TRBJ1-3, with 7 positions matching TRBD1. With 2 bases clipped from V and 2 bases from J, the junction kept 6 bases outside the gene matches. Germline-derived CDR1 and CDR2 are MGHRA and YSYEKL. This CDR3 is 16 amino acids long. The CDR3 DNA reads TGCGCCAGCAGCCAACCCCTTGGACAGGCTGGAAACACCATATATTTT. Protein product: CASSQPLGQAGNTIYF.

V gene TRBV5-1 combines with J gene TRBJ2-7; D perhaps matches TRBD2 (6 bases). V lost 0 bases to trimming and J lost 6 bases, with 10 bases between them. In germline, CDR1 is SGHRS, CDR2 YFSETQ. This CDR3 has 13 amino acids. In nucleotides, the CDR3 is TGCGCCAGCAGCTTGGATCGGGAGCCCGAGCAGTACTTC. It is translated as CASSLDREPEQYF.

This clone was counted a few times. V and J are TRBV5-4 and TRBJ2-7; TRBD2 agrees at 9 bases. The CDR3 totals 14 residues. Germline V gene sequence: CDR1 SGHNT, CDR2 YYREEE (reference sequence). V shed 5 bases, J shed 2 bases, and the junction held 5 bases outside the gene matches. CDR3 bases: TGTGCCAGCAGTTTTAGCGGGAGACCCTACGAGCAGTACTTC. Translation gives CASSFSGRPYEQYF.

The CDR3 region is CASSEMGGGLYEQYF. CDR3 DNA sequence: TGTGCCAGCAGTGAAATGGGAGGGGGCCTCTACGAGCAGTACTTC. V and J are TRBV2 and TRBJ2-7; D is perhaps TRBD1 or TRBD2 (7 bases each). Trimming cost V 2 bases and J 3 bases, with 14 bases left between them. CDR3 length equals 15 residues. In germline, CDR1 is SNHLY, CDR2 FYNNEI.

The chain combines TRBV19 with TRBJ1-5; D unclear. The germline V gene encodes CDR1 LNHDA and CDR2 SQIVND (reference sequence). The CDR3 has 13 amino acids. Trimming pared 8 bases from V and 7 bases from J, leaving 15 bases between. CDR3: CASQREYPQPQHF. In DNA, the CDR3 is TGTGCCAGTCAGAGAGAGTATCCGCAGCCCCAGCATTTT.

This chain's CDR3 is CASSTQQETQYF. The CDR3 DNA reads as TGTGCCAGCTCAACGCAGCAAGAGACCCAGTACTTC. The chain uses TRBV18 and TRBJ2-5; unclear D gene. This CDR3 region has 12 residues. V lost 5 bases and J 2 bases, leaving 6 bases between the germline ends. Looked up from germline, CDR1 is KGHSH and CDR2 is LQKENI. The variable domain in full, completed from reference TRBV18 and TRBJ2-5, reads NAGVMQNPRHLVRRRGQEARLRCSPMKGHSHVYWYRQLPEEGLKFMVYLQKENIIDESGMPKERFSAEFPKEGPSILRIQQVVRGDSAAYFCASSTQQETQYFGPGTRLLVL.